A selection of T cell receptor beta chains follows, all from one sample in a study of CXCR3-negative and CXCR3-positive naive CD8 T cells. TCRdb derives one entry per CDR3 protein from the 5' RACE reads, leaving out DNA. This repertoire includes more than 80,000 distinct CDR3 sequences. The sequenced sample was naive CXCR3+ CD8+ T cells from blood. The receptors stem from a human donor in good health. Some clones in this sample may be carry-over from other donors' samples. Both conserved end residues are part of each CDR3.

TRBJ2-5	TRBV7-9	CASSPIGGVGWQETQYF
TRBJ1-5	TRBV4-3	CASSQDRQGSNQPQHF
TRBJ2-1	TRBV5-4	CAGYSSYNEQFF
TRBJ2-1	TRBV5-1	CASSPERGLDDEQFF
TRBJ2-5	TRBV20-1	CSAREDRVLETQYF
TRBJ2-5	TRBV28	CASSLSSETQYF
TRBJ2-1	TRBV5-5	CASSRGQLYNEQFF
TRBJ2-1	TRBV5-1	CASSFGTGGDYNEQFF
TRBJ1-1	TRBV19	CASSSGTVNTEAFF
TRBJ2-1	TRBV7-6	CASSSDGNEQFF
TRBJ1-3	TRBV6-6	CASSYSEQGSGNTIYF
TRBJ2-5	TRBV7-6	CASSFTGAGETQYF
TRBJ2-7	TRBV7-2	CASSFYAGYEQYF
TRBJ1-1	TRBV7-9	CASSPPLENTEAFF
TRBJ1-1	TRBV14	CASSQVGSGVAFF
TRBJ1-1	TRBV19	CASERGMNTEAFF
TRBJ2-7	TRBV5-4	CASSLDNGLTPEQYF
TRBJ1-4	TRBV20-1	CSARDGFPGDEKLFF
TRBJ2-5	TRBV11-3	CASSLQGEPQETQYF
TRBJ2-1	TRBV4-3	CASSQDLAGGQGNEQFF
TRBJ2-1	TRBV11-2	CASSSYGLALYNEQFF
TRBJ2-1	TRBV7-9	CASSLGRNGEQFF
TRBJ2-7	TRBV10-3	CAISVGGTDSYEQYF
TRBJ2-1	TRBV4-1	CASSLADRGPIF
TRBJ2-5	TRBV7-9	CASTKKVSGEETQYF
TRBJ1-1	TRBV10-1	CASSPGPGLGNTEAFF
TRBJ2-7	TRBV5-1	CASSATTGAEQYF
TRBJ2-5	TRBV7-9	CASTFLGQGHQETQYF